This TCR beta chain was recovered during a study of blood T cell repertoires in COVID-19. Data came from immunoSEQ multiplex PCR; TCRdb stores just in-frame clones and leaves some out. The data show about 120,000 clones, with around nine tenths seen just once and less than 2.5% held by the top ten. CDR1 SQVTM and CDR2 ANQGSEA come from the germline V gene. With V trimmed by 6 bases and J by 6 bases, 5 bases remained unmatched. The CDR3 runs to 12 residues. The TCR was taken from a woman aged 45-65 years with acute or convalescent COVID-19. Sequenced material: peripheral blood. The chain combines TRBV29-1 with TRBJ1-2, with 9 nucleotides matching TRBD1. The CDR3 sequence is CSVSGQGNGYTF. The CDR3, as DNA: TGCAGCGTGTCAGGACAGGGGAATGGCTACACCTTC.